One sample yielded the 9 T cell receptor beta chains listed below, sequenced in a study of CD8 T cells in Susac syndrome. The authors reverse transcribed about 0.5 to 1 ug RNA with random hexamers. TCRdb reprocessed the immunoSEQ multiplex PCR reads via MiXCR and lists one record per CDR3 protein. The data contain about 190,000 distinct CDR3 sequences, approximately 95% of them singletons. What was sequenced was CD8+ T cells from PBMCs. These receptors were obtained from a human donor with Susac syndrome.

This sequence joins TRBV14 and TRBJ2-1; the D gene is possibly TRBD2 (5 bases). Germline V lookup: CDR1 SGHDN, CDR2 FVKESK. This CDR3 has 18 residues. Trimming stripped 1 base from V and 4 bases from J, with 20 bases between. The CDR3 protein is CASSQGLPSGLGYNEQFF. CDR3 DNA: TGTGCCAGCAGCCAAGGGTTACCTTCGGGATTGGGGTACAATGAGCAGTTCTTC.

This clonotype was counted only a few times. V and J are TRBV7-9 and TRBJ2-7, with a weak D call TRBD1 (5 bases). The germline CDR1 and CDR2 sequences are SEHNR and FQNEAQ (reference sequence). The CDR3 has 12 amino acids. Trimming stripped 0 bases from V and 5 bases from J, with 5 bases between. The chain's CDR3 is CASSLAGDEQYF. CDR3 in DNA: TGTGCCAGCAGCTTAGCAGGGGACGAGCAGTACTTC.

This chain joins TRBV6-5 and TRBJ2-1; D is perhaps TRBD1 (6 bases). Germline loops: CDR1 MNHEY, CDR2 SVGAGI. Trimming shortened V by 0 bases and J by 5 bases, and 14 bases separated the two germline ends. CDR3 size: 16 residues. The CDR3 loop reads CASSYSVTGWDNEQFF. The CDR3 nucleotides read TGTGCCAGCAGTTACTCTGTTACAGGGTGGGACAATGAGCAGTTCTTC.

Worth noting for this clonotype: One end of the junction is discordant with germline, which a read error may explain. The CDR3 nucleotides read TGTGCTAGCAGCCTCGAGGCGTTGGATGAGCAGTTCTTC. This sequence encodes CASSLEALDEQFF. The rearrangement links TRBV7-7 to TRBJ2-1; D call uncertain. Germline assignment: CDR1 SSHAT and CDR2 FNYEAQ (reference sequence). The CDR3 runs 13 residues.

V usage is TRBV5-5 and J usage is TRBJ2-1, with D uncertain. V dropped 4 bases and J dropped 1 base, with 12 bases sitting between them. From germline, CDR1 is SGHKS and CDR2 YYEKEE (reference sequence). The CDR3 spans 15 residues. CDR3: CASSTTSESYNEQFF. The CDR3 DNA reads TGTGCCAGCAGCACCACCTCGGAGTCCTACAATGAGCAGTTCTTC. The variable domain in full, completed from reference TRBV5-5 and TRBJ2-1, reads DAGVTQSPTHLIKTRGQQVTLRCSPISGHKSVSWYQQVLGQGPQFIFQYYEKEERGRGNFPDRFSARQFPNYSSELNVNALLLGDSALYLCASSTTSESYNEQFFGPGTRLTVL.

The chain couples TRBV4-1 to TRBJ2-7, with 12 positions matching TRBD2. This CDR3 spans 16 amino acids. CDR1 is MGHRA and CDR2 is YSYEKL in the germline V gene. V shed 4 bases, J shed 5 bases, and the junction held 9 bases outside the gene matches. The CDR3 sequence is CASSPATSGGRDEQYF. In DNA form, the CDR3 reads TGCGCCAGCAGCCCGGCGACTAGCGGGGGACGGGACGAGCAGTACTTC.

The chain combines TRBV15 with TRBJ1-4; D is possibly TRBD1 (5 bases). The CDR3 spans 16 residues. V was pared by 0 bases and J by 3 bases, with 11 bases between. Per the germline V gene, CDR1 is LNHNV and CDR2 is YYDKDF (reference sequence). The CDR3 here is CATSRDQGTANEKLFF. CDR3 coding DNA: TGTGCCACCAGCAGAGATCAGGGCACAGCTAATGAAAAACTGTTTTTT.

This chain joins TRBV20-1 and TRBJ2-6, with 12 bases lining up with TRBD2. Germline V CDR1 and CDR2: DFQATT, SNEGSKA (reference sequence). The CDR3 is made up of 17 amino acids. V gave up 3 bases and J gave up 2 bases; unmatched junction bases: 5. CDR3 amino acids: CSASPGLAGPGANVLTF. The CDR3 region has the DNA TGCAGTGCTAGTCCGGGACTAGCGGGTCCTGGGGCCAACGTCCTGACTTTC.

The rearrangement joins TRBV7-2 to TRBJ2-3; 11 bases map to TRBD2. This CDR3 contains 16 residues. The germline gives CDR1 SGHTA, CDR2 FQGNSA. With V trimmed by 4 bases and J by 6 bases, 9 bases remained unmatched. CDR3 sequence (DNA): TGTGCCAGCAGCTCGCTTAGCGGGAGGGCCGGCGATACGCAGTATTTT. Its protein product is CASSSLSGRAGDTQYF.